This note documents a single TCR beta chain sequence. CD45RO-negative cells were positively selected for CCR7, leaving out terminally differentiated effector memory CD45RA+ cells. The assay was immunoSEQ multiplex PCR, and TCRdb's table has in-frame clones only and misses some. The table has 2 million to 2.5 million clones, roughly 94% seen once. The germline V gene has CDR1 MNHEY and CDR2 SVGAGI. V was clipped by 6 bases and J by 1 base, with 14 bases between them. This CDR3 is built from 15 residues. The data belong to a study of shared clonotypes between healthy human individuals. The sample consisted of naive CD8+ T cells sorted from blood. The J gene is TRBJ2-3, the V gene TRBV6-5, with D maybe TRBD2 (6 bases). This receptor was taken from a man aged 18 to 30 in good health. In DNA, the CDR3 is TGTGCCAGCAGCCTAAGGTGGGAGGGCACAGATACGCAGTATTTT. Its translation: CASSLRWEGTDTQYF.